These 13 T cell receptor beta chains were all obtained from the same sample, sequenced in a study of blood T cell repertoires in COVID-19. The data were produced by immunoSEQ multiplex PCR, yet TCRdb's version contains in-frame clones alone and is incomplete. The sample includes over 100,000 clones, 75% to 95% seen only once; the top ten take 6%. Sequenced input: peripheral blood. Receptors were obtained from a human donor in a cohort sampled during active COVID-19.

The chain uses TRBV7-9 and TRBJ2-5, with 8 bases identical to TRBD1. The length of the CDR3 is 16 residues. V lost 0 bases, J lost 5 bases, and 8 bases stayed unmatched. In germline, CDR1 is SEHNR, CDR2 FQNEAQ (reference sequence). CDR3 sequence (DNA): TGTGCCAGCAGCTTAGCTGGGGACAGGACACGGGAGACCCAGTACTTC. It specifies CASSLAGDRTRETQYF. Full variable domain (outside the CDR3, taken from reference TRBV7-9 and TRBJ2-5): DTGVSQNPRHKITKRGQNVTFRCDPISEHNRLYWYRQTLGQGPEFLTYFQNEAQLEKSRLLSDRFSAERPKGSFSTLEIQRTEQGDSAMYLCASSLAGDRTRETQYFGPGTRLLVL.

This chain joins TRBV11-2 and TRBJ1-1; the match to TRBD1 covers 11 bases. Trimming at V came to 3 bases and at J to 3 bases, leaving 9 bases not matched to a gene. Germline V lookup: CDR1 SGHAT, CDR2 FQNNGV. This CDR3 region has 17 residues. The CDR3 nucleotides read TGTGCCAGCAGCTTGAGTTGGGGGGGACAGGGGGACACTGAAGCTTTCTTT. Its protein is CASSLSWGGQGDTEAFF.

The chain recombines TRBV27 with TRBJ2-5; D not certain. Germline V gives CDR1 MNHEY, CDR2 SMNVEV (reference sequence). This CDR3 spans 14 amino acids. V was trimmed by 3 bases and J by 5 bases, leaving 13 bases between them. For the CDR3, the DNA is TGTGCCAGCAGTTTGTTTCACCGGCGGGAGACCCAGTACTTC. Protein sequence: CASSLFHRRETQYF.

The chain has TRBV5-6 and TRBJ1-2; tentative D call: TRBD1 (5 bases). Germline CDR1 and CDR2: SGHDT and YYEEEE. The CDR3 runs to 12 residues. The V gene lost 4 bases and the J gene lost 8 bases, with 12 bases spanning the gap. The CDR3: CASSPDRRGYTF. The CDR3 DNA reads as TGTGCCAGCAGCCCCGACAGAAGAGGCTACACCTTC.

The chain joins TRBV29-1 to TRBJ1-1; maybe TRBD1 (5 bases). The V end lost 4 bases, the J end lost 0 bases, and 15 bases lay between the germline ends. The CDR3 runs to 15 residues. CDR1 and CDR2 (germline): SQVTM, ANQGSEA. The CDR3 protein is CSVGQEGTMNTEAFF. The CDR3 DNA is TGCAGCGTTGGGCAGGAGGGGACCATGAACACTGAAGCTTTCTTT.

The CDR3: CASSPPGDGYEQYF. DNA for the CDR3: TGTGCCAGCAGCCCCCCAGGGGATGGCTACGAGCAGTACTTC. The V gene is TRBV13, the J gene TRBJ2-7; a possible D gene is TRBD1 (6 bases). CDR3 length equals 14 residues. The germline V gene encodes CDR1 PRHDT and CDR2 FYEKMQ (reference sequence). V was shortened by 5 bases and J by 3 bases, with 14 bases between the two germline ends.

The CDR3, as DNA: TGTGCCAGCAGCCCCCGAACGGGGACAGGGGAAAATGAGCAGTTCTTC. It is translated as CASSPRTGTGENEQFF. The chain carries TRBV7-2 and TRBJ2-1; 10 bases map to TRBD1. Germline CDR1 is SGHTA and CDR2 is FQGNSA. The CDR3 consists of 16 residues. The ends lost 5 bases at V and 7 bases at J; junction bases unmatched: 11.

This rearrangement joins TRBV5-4 to TRBJ2-7, with TRBD1 matching 12 bases. With V trimmed by 4 bases and J by 5 bases, 7 bases remained unmatched. The CDR3 has 15 amino acids. Germline V gene lookup returns CDR1 SGHNT and CDR2 YYREEE (reference sequence). The CDR3 nucleotides read TGTGCCAGCAGCGCCCGGGACAGGGGGCTTGACGAGCAGTACTTC. It translates to CASSARDRGLDEQYF.

The chain recombines TRBV11-2 with TRBJ2-2, with a possible D match to TRBD2 (6 bases). V lost 1 base and J 6 bases, leaving 9 bases between the germline ends. The V gene's germline CDR1 is SGHAT and CDR2 FQNNGV. There are 14 residues in the CDR3. The CDR3 here is CASSLALAPGELFF. CDR3 nucleotide sequence: TGTGCCAGCAGCTTAGCCCTAGCGCCCGGGGAGCTGTTTTTT.

V usage is TRBV9 and J usage is TRBJ2-7, with D possibly being TRBD1 (6 bases). Per germline, CDR1 SGDLS and CDR2 YYNGEE. The V and J ends lost 0 bases and 2 bases respectively, with 12 bases between them. This CDR3 is 15 amino acids long. CDR3 bases: TGTGCCAGCAGCGTAGGTGGACAGAGCGCCTACGAGCAGTACTTC. Protein sequence: CASSVGGQSAYEQYF.

Details on this clone: Other DNA sequences within the sample encode an identical CDR3. V and J are TRBV7-9 and TRBJ1-2; D remains unclear. The CDR3 totals 15 residues. In germline, CDR1 is SEHNR, CDR2 FQNEAQ (reference sequence). Trimming shortened V by 1 base and J by 0 bases, and 9 bases separated the two germline ends. CDR3 coding DNA: TGTGCCAGCAGCTTAGTTGCTGAGCCTAACTATGGCTACACCTTC. Amino acid sequence: CASSLVAEPNYGYTF.

The rearrangement uses TRBV30 and TRBJ1-2; possibly TRBD1 for D (6 bases). Trimming removed 0 bases from V and 8 bases from J, with 13 bases in between. Germline V gene lookup returns CDR1 GTSNPN and CDR2 SVGIG (reference sequence). This CDR3 spans 13 amino acids. CDR3 nucleotides: TGTGCCTGGAGTGTTCAGGGGACGGGAGGCTACACCTTC. Its translation is CAWSVQGTGGYTF.

The chain couples TRBV5-1 to TRBJ2-2; D possibly corresponds to TRBD2 (5 bases). The germline V and J ends were trimmed by 1 base and 6 bases, with 13 bases remaining between them. Germline V gene data show CDR1 as SGHRS and CDR2 as YFSETQ. The CDR3 is 15 amino acids. This CDR3 reads CASSLLAGSAGELFF. In nucleotides, the CDR3 is TGCGCCAGCAGCTTGTTGGCGGGCTCGGCCGGGGAGCTGTTTTTT.